This TCR beta chain was identified during a study of brain T cells in children with intractable seizures. The germline V and J ends were trimmed by 1 base and 4 bases, with 8 bases remaining between them. CDR3 size: 14 residues. Per the germline V gene, CDR1 is SGHNT and CDR2 is YENEEA. Only in-frame clones appear in the TCRdb table, and some are missing; sequencing was by immunoSEQ multiplex PCR. The data contain under 150,000 clones, roughly 92% of them singletons. Sequenced here: peripheral blood, sampled at surgery. The sequence came from a boy under two years old with hemimegalencephaly and intractable seizures. The J gene is TRBJ2-1, the V gene TRBV11-3; D ambiguous. The CDR3: CASSLVGQYNEQFF. CDR3 DNA sequence: TGTGCCAGCAGCTTAGTAGGCCAGTACAATGAGCAGTTCTTC.